One sample yielded the 15 T cell receptor beta chains listed below, sequenced in a study of T cells in Graves' hyperthyroidism and ophthalmopathy. Amplification yielded TCR beta CDR3 regions, with RNA transcripts as the source. When the TCR CDR3 underwent first-round RT-PCR, the HTBI primer set was used. TCRdb ran MiXCR on the multiplex PCR reads and lists one entry per CDR3 protein. Of 370,000 or so distinct CDR3 sequences listed, around a quarter were seen once; the top ten hold about 73%. Sequencing was done on a sample of blood. The receptors here all came from a man aged 50-59 years with Graves' hyperthyroidism.

This clonotype has at least ten counts. Here the CDR3 reads CAWSFGRGVNNEQFF. The CDR3 DNA is TGTGCCTGGAGTTTCGGCAGGGGGGTCAACAATGAGCAGTTCTTC. The chain has TRBV30 and TRBJ2-1; D might be TRBD1 (7 bases). Germline V gives CDR1 GTSNPN, CDR2 SVGIG (reference sequence). The CDR3 length is 15 residues. V dropped 2 bases and J dropped 5 bases, with 16 bases sitting between them.

The gene calls are TRBV29-1 and TRBJ2-7; D perhaps matches TRBD1 (5 bases). CDR1 and CDR2 from the germline V gene are SQVTM and ANQGSEA. Between the trimmed V and J ends, which lost 4 bases and 1 base, there was a span of 17 bases. The CDR3 runs to 15 residues. Here the CDR3 DNA reads TGCAGCGTTGTAAAGACAGACGCTTCTTCCTACGAGCAGTACTTC. It translates to CSVVKTDASSYEQYF.

The V call is TRBV12-3 or TRBV12-4, the J call TRBJ1-1, with D unclear. The CDR3 is made up of 12 amino acids. The V end was cut by 7 bases, the J end by 8 bases, with 14 bases between. This CDR3 is CASTKLETEAFF. DNA for the CDR3: TGTGCCAGCACCAAACTGGAAACCGAAGCTTTCTTT.

The chain combines TRBV6-5 with TRBJ1-1; D not certain. Germline loops: CDR1 MNHEY, CDR2 SVGAGI. The CDR3 runs to 15 residues. Trimming left V 2 bases short and J 1 base short, with 11 bases between. The DNA of the CDR3 is TGTGCCAGCAGTTACCGGTCGTCGGGGAACACTGAAGCTTTCTTT. Protein sequence: CASSYRSSGNTEAFF.

The rearrangement links TRBV7-6 to TRBJ2-7, with a weak D call TRBD2 (5 bases). V lost 4 bases, J lost 4 bases, and 11 bases lay in between. The CDR3 runs to 13 residues. Per germline, CDR1 SGHVS and CDR2 FNYEAQ. CDR3 amino acids: CASSYPEGYEQYF. The DNA of the CDR3 is TGTGCCAGCAGCTACCCAGAGGGTTACGAGCAGTACTTC.

This rearrangement joins TRBV7-9 to TRBJ2-1; TRBD2 is a possible D gene (6 bases). Germline CDR1 is SEHNR and CDR2 is FQNEAQ (reference sequence). The CDR3 totals 18 residues. Trimming took 5 bases from V and 4 from J, leaving 24 bases between them. This CDR3 is CASSPRDSHQRNYNEQFF. The CDR3 region has the DNA TGTGCCAGCAGCCCACGGGACTCCCACCAAAGGAATTACAATGAGCAGTTCTTC.

Only a few counts were recorded for this clonotype. The V and J genes are TRBV2 and TRBJ2-7, with 8 bases that match TRBD1. The CDR3 has 15 residues. V trimming: 8 bases; J trimming: 1 base; junction bases outside the gene matches: 10. Germline V CDR1 and CDR2: SNHLY, FYNNEI. CDR3 nucleotides: TGTGCCAGCGTATCAGGGGGCATAGGGTCCTACGAGCAGTACTTC. Protein product: CASVSGGIGSYEQYF. Full variable domain (outside the CDR3, taken from reference TRBV2 and TRBJ2-7): EPEVTQTPSHQVTQMGQEVILRCVPISNHLYFYWYRQILGQKVEFLVSFYNNEISEKSEIFDDQFSVERPDGSNFTLKIRSTKLEDSAMYFCASVSGGIGSYEQYFGPGTRLTVT.

V usage is TRBV5-1 and J usage is TRBJ1-1; TRBD1 might be the D (5 bases). The CDR3 sequence is 11 residues long. CDR1 is SGHRS, CDR2 YFSETQ, per germline. V lost 7 bases, J lost 6 bases, and 10 bases lay in between. CDR3 residues: CASGGGAEAFF. CDR3 coding DNA: TGCGCCAGCGGTGGAGGGGCTGAAGCTTTCTTT.

V gene TRBV11-2 combines with J gene TRBJ2-2; 7 bases agree with TRBD1. This CDR3 has 15 residues. Unmatched junction bases numbered 3, after V lost 4 bases and J lost 1 base. Germline loops: CDR1 SGHAT, CDR2 FQNNGV. The chain's CDR3 is CASSSRGKNTGELFF. The CDR3 DNA is TGTGCCAGCAGCTCCAGGGGGAAGAACACCGGGGAGCTGTTTTTT.

The chain has TRBV7-2 and TRBJ2-1; no clear D gene. Germline CDR1 SGHTA, CDR2 FQGNSA. This CDR3 region has 13 residues. Between the trimmed V and J ends, which lost 2 bases and 5 bases, there was a span of 7 bases. The CDR3 DNA is TGTGCCAGCAGCTTATATGGAGACAATGAGCAGTTCTTC. Translating it yields CASSLYGDNEQFF.

The chain carries TRBV5-1 and TRBJ2-2; D ambiguous. Germline V CDR1 and CDR2: SGHRS, YFSETQ. The germline V and J ends were trimmed by 0 bases and 6 bases, with 6 bases remaining between them. There are 13 residues in the CDR3. The CDR3 bases are TGCGCCAGCAGCTTGGAGGCACCCGGGGAGCTGTTTTTT. Protein product: CASSLEAPGELFF.

The chain couples TRBV20-1 to TRBJ1-5; 7 nucleotides align to TRBD1. J gave up 0 bases and V 4 bases, and 6 bases lay outside the gene matches. Germline CDR1 DFQATT, CDR2 SNEGSKA (reference sequence). The CDR3 length is 15 residues. CDR3 region: CSAIVAGGSNQPQHF. The CDR3 DNA is TGCAGTGCTATTGTGGCAGGGGGTAGCAATCAGCCCCAGCATTTT.

This clonotype was observed a few times. The chain links TRBV24-1 to TRBJ2-1, with 8 bases lining up with TRBD2. V was pared by 4 bases and J by 8 bases, with 24 bases of the junction left unmatched. Germline assignment: CDR1 KGHDR and CDR2 SFDVKD. This CDR3 has 20 amino acids. In DNA form, the CDR3 reads TGTGCCACCAGTGACGCGTCGGCCACCTGGGGTAGCGGGAAGGGTTATGAGCAGTTCTTC. Translation: CATSDASATWGSGKGYEQFF.

This clonotype was seen once. The chain couples TRBV29-1 to TRBJ1-1; tentatively, D is TRBD1 (5 bases). The germline V and J ends were trimmed by 8 bases and 4 bases, with 14 bases remaining between them. CDR1 and CDR2 (germline): SQVTM, ANQGSEA. The CDR3 loop spans 12 amino acids. The CDR3 sequence is CSWTGGSTEAFF. The CDR3 nucleotides read TGCAGCTGGACGGGGGGTTCCACTGAAGCTTTCTTT. Together with reference TRBV29-1 and TRBJ1-1, the CDR3 gives the full variable domain: SAVISQKPSRDICQRGTSLTIQCQVDSQVTMMFWYRQQPGQSLTLIATANQGSEATYESGFVIDKFPISRPNLTFSTLTVSNMSPEDSSIYLCSWTGGSTEAFFGQGTRLTVV.

The rearrangement links TRBV7-3 to TRBJ1-1; the match to TRBD1 covers 7 bases. V gave up 5 bases and J gave up 4 bases; unmatched junction bases: 7. The CDR3 is 14 residues long. CDR1 and CDR2 from the germline V gene are SGHTA and FQGTGA. CDR3 in amino acids: CASSTGQRGTEAFF. As DNA, the CDR3 is TGTGCCAGCAGCACGGGACAGAGGGGCACTGAAGCTTTCTTT.